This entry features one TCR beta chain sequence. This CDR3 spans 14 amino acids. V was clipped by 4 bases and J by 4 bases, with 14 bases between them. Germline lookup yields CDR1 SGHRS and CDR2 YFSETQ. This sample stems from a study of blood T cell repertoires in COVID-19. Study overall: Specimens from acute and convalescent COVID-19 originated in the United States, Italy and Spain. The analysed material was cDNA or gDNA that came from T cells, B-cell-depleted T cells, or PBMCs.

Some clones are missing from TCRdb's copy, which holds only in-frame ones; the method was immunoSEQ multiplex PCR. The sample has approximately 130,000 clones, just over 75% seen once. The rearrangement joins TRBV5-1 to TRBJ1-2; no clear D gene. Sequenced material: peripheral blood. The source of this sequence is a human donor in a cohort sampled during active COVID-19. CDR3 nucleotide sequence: TGCGCCAGCAGCGACGGGAGTGTTAGCTATGGCTACACCTTC. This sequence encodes CASSDGSVSYGYTF.